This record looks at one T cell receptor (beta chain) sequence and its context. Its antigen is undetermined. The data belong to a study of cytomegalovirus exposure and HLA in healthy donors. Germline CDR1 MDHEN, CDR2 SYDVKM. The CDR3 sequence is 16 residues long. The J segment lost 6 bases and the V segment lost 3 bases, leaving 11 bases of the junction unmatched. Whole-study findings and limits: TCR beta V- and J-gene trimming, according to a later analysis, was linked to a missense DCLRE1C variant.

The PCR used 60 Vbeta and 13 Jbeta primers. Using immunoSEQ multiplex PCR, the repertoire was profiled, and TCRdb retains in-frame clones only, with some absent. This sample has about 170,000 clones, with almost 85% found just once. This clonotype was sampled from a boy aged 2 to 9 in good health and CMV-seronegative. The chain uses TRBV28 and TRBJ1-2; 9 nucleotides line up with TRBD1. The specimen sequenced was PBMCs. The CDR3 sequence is CASSLGRDRVTHGYTF. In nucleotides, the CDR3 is TGTGCCAGCAGTTTGGGGCGGGACAGGGTAACCCATGGCTACACCTTC.